In this sample, the clone carrying this TCR beta chain turned up a few times. Its cognate antigen is unknown. The CDR3 length is 18 residues. Trimming shortened V by 2 bases and J by 2 bases, and 17 bases separated the two germline ends. The germline CDR1 and CDR2 sequences are KGHDR and SFDVKD. These data originate in a study of identical twins. Points from the study as a whole: Fewer insertions marked abundant cord blood beta clonotypes; young adult naive trended weakly, memory not at all. With beta out-of-frame sequences, excess sharing by twins was weaker. For monozygotic twins, models underestimated out-of-frame TCR alpha sharing.

Unique molecular identifiers were present on the cDNA, which also gained a universal primer site by template switching. MiXCR, applied by TCRdb to the 5' RACE reads, yields one record per CDR3 protein. This table holds 350,000 to 500,000 distinct CDR3 sequences, approximately 18% found once. The V call is TRBV24-1, the J call TRBJ2-2, with no clear D. The receptor was derived from a man aged 50 to 60 in good health. Sequences were obtained from naive T cells sorted from blood. DNA for the CDR3: TGTGCCACCAGTGATTCTGATACCTGGTACACCAACACCGGGGAGCTGTTTTTT. Protein product: CATSDSDTWYTNTGELFF.